What follows are 7 T cell receptor beta chains derived from one specimen sequenced in a study of cytomegalovirus exposure and HLA in healthy donors. A multiplex PCR was run with 60 Vbeta primers and 13 Jbeta primers. The protocol was immunoSEQ multiplex PCR, while the TCRdb copy is restricted to in-frame clones and leaves out a portion. The sample consists of 160,000 or so clones, approximately 76% of them appearing once. The sequenced material came from PBMCs. These receptors were collected from a man aged 55-75 years in good health and CMV-seronegative.

The chain employs TRBV28 and TRBJ1-1; D gene unclear. Trimming pared 2 bases from V and 4 bases from J, leaving 14 bases between. The CDR3 loop spans 15 amino acids. Germline V lookup: CDR1 MDHEN, CDR2 SYDVKM. CDR3 in DNA: TGTGCCAGCAGTTTAACAAGGTATCGGGGCACTGAAGCTTTCTTT. This translates into CASSLTRYRGTEAFF.

The chain has TRBV2 and TRBJ2-1, with 11 bases that match TRBD2. The V gene's germline CDR1 is SNHLY and CDR2 FYNNEI. The J segment lost 6 bases and the V segment lost 8 bases, leaving 9 bases of the junction unmatched. This CDR3 contains 15 residues. Here the CDR3 DNA reads TGTGCCAGCTGGGGGGTAGCGGGAGGGGGCAATGAGCAGTTCTTC. This codes for CASWGVAGGGNEQFF.

The V gene is TRBV6-6, the J gene TRBJ2-2; 11 nucleotides match TRBD1. Germline values: CDR1 MNHNY, CDR2 SVGAGI (reference sequence). The CDR3 contains 16 residues. Trimming took 4 bases from V and 4 from J; bases not matched to a gene: 5. CDR3 amino acids: CASSSSGTGGTGELFF. CDR3 nucleotides: TGTGCCAGCAGTTCTTCCGGGACAGGGGGCACCGGGGAGCTGTTTTTT.

A few counts support this clone. The chain recombines TRBV5-1 with TRBJ2-1, with 10 bases lining up with TRBD2. CDR1 and CDR2 (germline): SGHRS, YFSETQ. This CDR3 contains 16 residues. The V segment lost 4 bases and the J segment 5 bases; nucleotides outside the gene matches: 9. The CDR3 sequence is CASSIILAGAHNEQFF. The CDR3 nucleotides are TGCGCCAGCAGCATTATCCTAGCGGGAGCGCACAATGAGCAGTTCTTC.

The J gene is TRBJ2-5, the V gene TRBV7-2, with 11 positions matching TRBD2. Germline trimming cut 6 bases from V and 9 bases from J; bases unmatched to any gene: 18. CDR1 SGHTA and CDR2 FQGNSA come from the germline V gene. This CDR3 is built from 17 residues. In nucleotides, the CDR3 is TGTGCCAGCAGGAAGGACAGAGCGACTAGCGGGACGGGGCCCCAGTACTTC. Residues: CASRKDRATSGTGPQYF.

The gene calls are TRBV15 and TRBJ1-5; 8 positions match TRBD1. This CDR3 has 13 amino acids. Germline assignment: CDR1 LNHNV and CDR2 YYDKDF (reference sequence). V lost 7 bases to trimming and J lost 6 bases; unmatched junction nucleotides: 5. DNA of the CDR3: TGTGCCACCACAGGGGGCCGGGGTCAGCCCCAGCATTTT. Its protein product is CATTGGRGQPQHF.

This chain links TRBV2 with TRBJ2-1; 9 nucleotides align to TRBD1. Per germline, CDR1 SNHLY and CDR2 FYNNEI. Trimming at V came to 5 bases and at J to 5 bases, leaving 7 bases not matched to a gene. The CDR3 is 15 amino acids. CDR3 in DNA: TGTGCCAGCAGTCCCGGACAGGGGCCCCACAATGAGCAGTTCTTC. Translating gives CASSPGQGPHNEQFF.